This TCR beta chain was profiled in a study of Ad26.COV2.S vaccination and SARS-CoV-2 variants. Across the whole study: In the study, Ad26.COV2.S was injected intramuscularly once, or twice 56 days apart. The study, taken as a whole, reports: Analyses that measured TCR breadth and depth may have underestimated total T cell responses.

Specified treatment: about 20 received Ad26.COV2.S at low or high dose, single or two shots; 5 received placebo; per-sample allocation not given. Day 63 following the first vaccine or placebo injection was when the samples were taken. The donor's status was that of an adult aged 18-55 years in Boston. Clones were sequenced by immunoSEQ multiplex PCR, and TCRdb holds only the in-frame ones, with some missing. Found here are about 440,000 clones, roughly 87% of them singletons; the top ten hold 4.3%. This clone was observed a handful of times. Its antigen is as yet unknown. The TCR comes from a person between 18 and 59 years old who received the Ad26.COV2.S COVID-19 vaccine or a placebo. The material sequenced was peripheral blood, taken in a trial of Ad26.COV2.S vaccine versus placebo.

The CDR3 sequence: CASSQTLYNEKLFF. CDR3 bases: TGTGCCAGCAGCCAAACACTCTATAATGAAAAACTGTTTTTT. The J gene is TRBJ1-4, the V gene TRBV3-1 (or the pseudogene TRBV3-2); D gene unclear. V shed 2 bases and J shed 4 bases, with 8 bases lying between them. The germline gives CDR1 LGHDT, CDR2 YNNKEL (reference sequence). The CDR3 loop spans 14 amino acids.